The next 22 T cell receptor beta chains were all read from a single sample in a study of CD4+ T cells in melanoma. TCRdb's table, derived via immunoSEQ multiplex PCR, lists solely in-frame clones and lacks some. The sample carries 10,000 to 12,000 clones, over 60% recorded once. The source material was cells from a culture (not recorded whether cultured in vitro). These receptors came from a human donor with melanoma.

The chain has TRBV18 and TRBJ1-5, with TRBD1 matching over 9 bases. Germline assignment: CDR1 KGHSH and CDR2 LQKENI. Trimming took 5 bases from V and 0 from J; bases not matched to a gene: 11. The CDR3 runs 18 residues. CDR3 sequence: CASSATGGRLGSNQPQHF. The DNA for the CDR3 is TGTGCCAGCTCAGCGACAGGGGGAAGATTGGGTAGCAATCAGCCCCAGCATTTT.

The chain is built from TRBV2 and TRBJ2-7; D perhaps matches TRBD1 (5 bases). CDR1 is SNHLY, CDR2 FYNNEI, per germline. The CDR3 runs to 13 residues. V was trimmed by 5 bases and J by 4 bases, leaving 12 bases between them. CDR3 sequence reads: CASSSGRQYEQYF. The CDR3 DNA sequence: TGTGCCAGCAGTTCAGGGCGTCAGTACGAGCAGTACTTC.

The rearrangement joins TRBV5-5 to TRBJ1-3; 8 bases map to TRBD1. The CDR3 covers 15 residues. V shed 1 base, J shed 0 bases, and the junction held 0 bases outside the gene matches. Germline loops: CDR1 SGHKS, CDR2 YYEKEE (reference sequence). The CDR3 sequence is CASSLTGGSGNTIYF. The CDR3 coding sequence is TGTGCCAGCAGCTTGACAGGGGGCTCTGGAAACACCATATATTTT.

This clone was seen only a few times. This chain uses TRBV7-9 with TRBJ1-5; a weak D match, TRBD1 (6 bases). Trimming stripped 8 bases from V and 1 base from J, with 15 bases between. Germline CDR1 and CDR2: SEHNR and FQNEAQ (reference sequence). The CDR3 has 15 residues. CDR3 bases: TGTGCCAGCTCACGAGAGGGGGACAGCAATCAGCCCCAGCATTTT. Translated, it gives CASSREGDSNQPQHF.

The chain combines TRBV13 with TRBJ2-2, with D perhaps TRBD2 (7 bases). The V gene lost 4 bases and the J gene lost 6 bases, with 18 bases spanning the gap. CDR1 PRHDT and CDR2 FYEKMQ come from the germline V gene (reference sequence). This CDR3 has 16 residues. This CDR3 reads CASSSPRGAVSGELFF. The CDR3 DNA follows: TGTGCCAGCAGCTCCCCCCGGGGGGCCGTATCCGGGGAGCTGTTTTTT.

The CDR3 loop reads CASSEPGYEQYF. The CDR3 DNA follows: TGCGCCAGCAGTGAGCCCGGGTACGAGCAGTACTTC. The genes are TRBV10-1 and TRBJ2-7; D unresolved. Germline loops: CDR1 WNHNN, CDR2 SYGVQD (reference sequence). The CDR3 has 12 residues. Trimming shortened V by 2 bases and J by 4 bases, and 6 bases separated the two germline ends.

The rearrangement joins TRBV10-3 to TRBJ1-2; 8 nucleotides line up with TRBD1. Germline loops: CDR1 ENHRY, CDR2 SYGVKD. This CDR3 has 17 amino acids. V gave up 0 bases and J gave up 3 bases; unmatched junction bases: 9. CDR3 DNA: TGTGCCATCAGTGAGTCCACAGGCGCGGGACAGGACTATGGCTACACCTTC. Protein sequence: CAISESTGAGQDYGYTF.

The chain recombines TRBV10-3 with TRBJ1-2; D remains unclear. Trimming took 3 bases from V and 6 from J, leaving 8 bases between them. The CDR3 loop spans 12 amino acids. Germline V gene data show CDR1 as ENHRY and CDR2 as SYGVKD. The chain's CDR3 is CAISERQNGYTF. Here the CDR3 DNA reads TGTGCCATCAGTGAACGGCAGAATGGCTACACCTTC.

V and J are TRBV19 and TRBJ1-5; 8 bases agree with TRBD1. Germline CDR1 and CDR2: LNHDA and SQIVND (reference sequence). This CDR3 is 13 amino acids long. V shed 8 bases, J shed 5 bases, and the junction held 5 bases outside the gene matches. CDR3 in DNA: TGTGCCAGTTCCGCACAGGGGGATCAGCCCCAGCATTTT. Its translation: CASSAQGDQPQHF.

The chain recombines TRBV7-8 with TRBJ2-7; D unresolved. There are 14 residues in the CDR3. Looked up from germline, CDR1 is SGHVS and CDR2 is FQNEAQ. V was trimmed by 5 bases and J by 0 bases, leaving 11 bases between them. The CDR3 DNA reads as TGTGCCAGCAGCCTATTCACGAGCTCCTACGAGCAGTACTTC. Protein: CASSLFTSSYEQYF.

The chain couples TRBV7-9 to TRBJ1-2; TRBD1 is a possible D gene (5 bases). V dropped 6 bases and J dropped 7 bases, with 12 bases sitting between them. CDR1 is SEHNR, CDR2 FQNEAQ, per germline (reference sequence). This CDR3 is 12 amino acids long. The DNA of the CDR3 is TGTGCCAGCAGGCCCGACAGTAGTGGCTACACCTTC. Translating gives CASRPDSSGYTF.

The J gene is TRBJ2-3, the V gene TRBV5-1; possibly TRBD1 or TRBD2 for D (5 bases each). The CDR3 totals 14 residues. The germline V gene encodes CDR1 SGHRS and CDR2 YFSETQ. Trimming pared 4 bases from V and 4 bases from J, leaving 13 bases between. The CDR3 nucleotides read TGCGCCAGCAGCCGGAGCCGAGGGGCAGATACGCAGTATTTT. It is translated as CASSRSRGADTQYF.

The V call is TRBV5-1, the J call TRBJ2-3; tentatively, D is TRBD1 (7 bases). The CDR3 covers 15 residues. The ends were cut back, 4 bases at V and 5 bases at J, with 17 bases in the middle. Per the germline V gene, CDR1 is SGHRS and CDR2 is YFSETQ. CDR3 sequence (DNA): TGCGCCAGCAGCCCCCAGGGCAGGGGGGAAGATACGCAGTATTTT. It specifies CASSPQGRGEDTQYF.

V usage is TRBV18 and J usage is TRBJ2-5; 8 nucleotides line up with TRBD1. This CDR3 has 13 residues. With V trimmed by 6 bases and J by 7 bases, 7 bases remained unmatched. CDR1 is KGHSH, CDR2 LQKENI, per germline. The CDR3 reads CASSDGQGATQYF. The CDR3 DNA reads as TGTGCCAGCTCGGACGGACAGGGAGCGACCCAGTACTTC.

This clone showed up just a few times. V and J are TRBV6-6 and TRBJ1-6; no firm D call. Trimming removed 7 bases at V and 6 bases at J, with 16 bases between. Germline V gene sequence: CDR1 MNHNY, CDR2 SVGAGI (reference sequence). CDR3 length: 15 residues. The CDR3: CASTNAPDFNSPLHF. Written as DNA, the CDR3 is TGTGCCAGCACTAACGCCCCTGATTTTAATTCACCCCTCCACTTT.

This sequence joins TRBV7-9 and TRBJ1-6; the D gene is possibly TRBD1 (5 bases). The CDR3 is 14 amino acids. V lost 5 bases to trimming and J lost 6 bases, with 11 bases between them. CDR1 SEHNR and CDR2 FQNEAQ come from the germline V gene (reference sequence). The CDR3 spells CASSGGAVNSPLHF. For the CDR3, the DNA is TGTGCCAGCAGCGGGGGAGCAGTTAATTCACCCCTCCACTTT.

The J gene is TRBJ2-5, the V gene TRBV2; 13 bases fit TRBD2. V lost 6 bases, J lost 5 bases, and 3 bases stayed unmatched. This CDR3 contains 14 residues. Germline CDR1 and CDR2: SNHLY and FYNNEI. CDR3 residues: CASRETSGGETQYF. The CDR3 DNA reads TGTGCCAGCAGGGAGACTAGCGGGGGGGAGACCCAGTACTTC.

V and J are TRBV9 and TRBJ2-2, with 9 bases fitting TRBD1. Germline lookup yields CDR1 SGDLS and CDR2 YYNGEE. V was clipped by 4 bases and J by 7 bases; unmatched bases: 8. The CDR3 is 15 residues long. CDR3 region: CASSSRDRVIGELFF. The CDR3 region has the DNA TGTGCCAGCAGCAGCCGGGACAGGGTGATCGGGGAGCTGTTTTTT.

The V call is TRBV7-6, the J call TRBJ1-3; 9 bases match TRBD1. The length of the CDR3 is 17 residues. CDR1 is SGHVS, CDR2 FNYEAQ, per germline. V trimming: 4 bases; J trimming: 4 bases; junction bases outside the gene matches: 11. Here the CDR3 DNA reads TGTGCCAGCAGCTCCCGATTCACAGGGGGCGAGGGAAACACCATATATTTT. This sequence encodes CASSSRFTGGEGNTIYF.

This clone came up a few times. V usage is TRBV6-5 and J usage is TRBJ1-2, with a possible D match to TRBD1 (6 bases). V was shortened by 6 bases and J by 2 bases, with 16 bases between the two germline ends. The CDR3 has 15 residues. Per the germline V gene, CDR1 is MNHEY and CDR2 is SVGAGI. CDR3 in DNA: TGTGCCAGCAGCCAGGAGGGGGGCAGAAACTATGGCTACACCTTC. It yields the protein CASSQEGGRNYGYTF.

In this sample, this clone turned up a few times. V gene TRBV10-3 combines with J gene TRBJ1-6; possibly TRBD1 for D (6 bases). CDR1 is ENHRY, CDR2 SYGVKD, per germline. This CDR3 has 13 residues. V was clipped by 5 bases and J by 7 bases, with 9 bases between them. The CDR3 sequence is CAISPGQNSPLHF. CDR3 nucleotide sequence: TGTGCCATCAGTCCGGGACAAAATTCACCCCTCCACTTT.

Written as DNA, the CDR3 is TGCGCCAGCAGCTTATCATTAGGACGGATGACGAAGACCCAGTACTTC. This translates into CASSLSLGRMTKTQYF. The V gene is TRBV5-1, the J gene TRBJ2-5; D remains ambiguous. The CDR3 spans 16 residues. V lost 2 bases to trimming and J lost 6 bases, with 20 bases between them. Germline-derived CDR1 and CDR2 are SGHRS and YFSETQ.